The 32 T cell receptor beta chains given below trace back to one sample, sequenced in a study of OX40 agonist ivuxolimab in advanced cancers. The method was the immunoSEQ multiplex PCR assay. TCRdb's version of the immuneACCESS table is confined to in-frame rearrangements and falls short of the full clone set. An unresolved V gene accounts for under half of the shortfall where checked; the remainder is of unknown origin. The sample records tens of thousands of clones, more than 85% of which are singletons. The ten largest account for 3.9% of the sample. The sample here was CD4+ or CD8+ T cells sorted from blood, taken in a trial of the OX40 agonist ivuxolimab. These receptors were obtained from an adult with an advanced solid tumor such as melanoma, head and neck, liver or kidney cancer.

This chain uses TRBV7-2 with TRBJ2-3; D is ambiguous. Trimming shortened V by 1 base and J by 2 bases, and 10 bases separated the two germline ends. Germline CDR1 reads SGHTA; CDR2 reads FQGNSA. The CDR3 covers 15 residues. CDR3 bases: TGTGCCAGCAGCTTAGGGAGCAGCTTCACAGATACGCAGTATTTT. Its translation is CASSLGSSFTDTQYF.

This clone was picked up one time. The V gene is TRBV18, the J gene TRBJ2-3, with TRBD2 matching over 10 bases. J lost 5 bases, V lost 4 bases, and 6 bases had no gene match. From germline, CDR1 is KGHSH and CDR2 LQKENI. The CDR3 runs 15 residues. This CDR3 reads CASSLSGGALDTQYF. The DNA for the CDR3 is TGTGCCAGCTCACTCAGCGGGGGGGCCCTAGATACGCAGTATTTT.

This chain connects TRBV11-3 to TRBJ2-5, with 8 nucleotides matching TRBD1. The CDR3 totals 13 residues. CDR1 SGHNT and CDR2 YENEEA come from the germline V gene. The V segment lost 5 bases and the J segment 4 bases; nucleotides outside the gene matches: 3. CDR3: CASSGQGRETQYF. The CDR3, as DNA: TGTGCCAGCAGCGGACAGGGACGAGAGACCCAGTACTTC.

The chain is built from TRBV7-7 and TRBJ1-4; D possibly corresponds to TRBD1 (5 bases). With 5 bases removed from V and 1 base from J, the gap between germline ends came to 11 bases. The germline CDR1 and CDR2 sequences are SSHAT and FNYEAQ (reference sequence). This CDR3 comprises 15 residues. Written as DNA, the CDR3 is TGTGCCAGCAGCCCCGGGACGGGAACTAATGAAAAACTGTTTTTT. Encoded protein: CASSPGTGTNEKLFF.

This clone was detected only a few times. At the DNA level, this CDR3 is encoded by other sequences in the same sample as well. The chain combines TRBV5-4 with TRBJ1-1; D not certain. Deletions cut 0 bases from V and 5 bases from J, with 11 bases between. The germline V gene encodes CDR1 SGHNT and CDR2 YYREEE (reference sequence). The CDR3 has 14 residues. This CDR3 is CASSLAGRGTEAFF. The CDR3 DNA is TGTGCCAGCAGCTTGGCCGGTAGAGGGACTGAAGCTTTCTTT.

This sequence joins TRBV7-2 and TRBJ1-6; the D gene is possibly TRBD1 (6 bases). The CDR3 covers 13 residues. Germline CDR1 is SGHTA and CDR2 is FQGNSA. The V and J ends lost 6 bases and 18 bases respectively, with 21 bases between them. CDR3 protein: CASSPAVGRGPHF. The CDR3 coding sequence is TGTGCCAGCAGTCCCGCGGTAGGGCGGGGGCCCCACTTT. Drawing the rest from reference TRBV7-2 and TRBJ1-6, the complete variable domain is GAGVSQSPSNKVTEKGKDVELRCDPISGHTALYWYRQSLGQGLEFLIYFQGNSAPDKSGLPSDRFSAERTGGSVSTLTIQRTQQEDSAVYLCASSPAVGRGPHFGNGTRLTVT.

The V and J genes are TRBV7-9 and TRBJ1-1, with a weak D call TRBD1 (6 bases). CDR3 size: 15 residues. Germline values: CDR1 SEHNR, CDR2 FQNEAQ (reference sequence). V was pared by 0 bases and J by 0 bases, with 8 bases between. The CDR3 DNA reads TGTGCCAGCAGCTTAGCGGCAGGGGTGAACACTGAAGCTTTCTTT. This encodes CASSLAAGVNTEAFF.

The chain employs TRBV11-1 and TRBJ2-2; D is possibly TRBD2 (5 bases). Between the trimmed V and J ends, which lost 3 bases and 5 bases, there was a span of 10 bases. Germline V gene data show CDR1 as SGHAT and CDR2 as FQDESV (reference sequence). This CDR3 comprises 14 residues. The CDR3 sequence is CASSFEGSTGELFF. The CDR3 DNA sequence: TGTGCCAGCAGCTTTGAGGGCTCAACCGGGGAGCTGTTTTTT.

The V gene is TRBV7-2, the J gene TRBJ2-7; no clear D gene. V lost 1 base to trimming and J lost 1 base, with 11 bases between them. Per the germline V gene, CDR1 is SGHTA and CDR2 is FQGNSA. The CDR3 extends over 15 amino acids. The CDR3 coding sequence is TGTGCCAGCAGCTTAGTAGACCCGTTGTCCTACGAGCAGTACTTC. Amino acids: CASSLVDPLSYEQYF.

The gene calls are TRBV11-2 and TRBJ1-2; a possible D gene is TRBD1 (5 bases). CDR1 and CDR2 from the germline V gene are SGHAT and FQNNGV. This CDR3 region has 15 residues. Trimming took 3 bases from V and 3 from J, leaving 14 bases between them. The CDR3: CASSFTQGRDYGYTF. The CDR3 nucleotides are TGTGCCAGCAGCTTTACTCAGGGCCGGGACTATGGCTACACCTTC.

J is TRBJ2-2 and V is TRBV9; D call uncertain. V gave up 2 bases and J gave up 3 bases, with 14 bases separating them. CDR3 length: 16 residues. CDR1 is SGDLS and CDR2 is YYNGEE in the germline V gene. The CDR3 bases are TGTGCCAGCAGCGTTGATGTACCGGCGGACACCGGGGAGCTGTTTTTT. Amino acids: CASSVDVPADTGELFF.

The genes are TRBV27 and TRBJ2-7; D might be TRBD1 (5 bases). From germline, CDR1 is MNHEY and CDR2 SMNVEV (reference sequence). V was pared by 5 bases and J by 0 bases, with 11 bases between. The CDR3 covers 14 residues. CDR3 amino acids: CASSTTTDSYEQYF. CDR3 nucleotide sequence: TGTGCCAGCAGTACGACGACAGACTCCTACGAGCAGTACTTC.

The chain employs TRBV7-9 and TRBJ1-2; D may be TRBD1 (5 bases). V shed 3 bases and J shed 5 bases, with 10 bases lying between them. Germline assignment: CDR1 SEHNR and CDR2 FQNEAQ (reference sequence). CDR3 size: 13 residues. The chain's CDR3 is CASSFRDGYGYTF. As DNA, the CDR3 is TGTGCCAGCAGCTTCCGGGACGGTTATGGCTACACCTTC.

The rearrangement uses TRBV6-6 and TRBJ1-2; the D is unclear. In germline, CDR1 is MNHNY, CDR2 SVGAGI (reference sequence). The CDR3 sequence is 13 residues long. Between the trimmed V and J ends, which lost 4 bases and 8 bases, there was a span of 14 bases. This CDR3 is CASSFLEGSGYTF. The DNA of the CDR3 is TGTGCCAGCAGTTTCCTAGAGGGATCCGGCTACACCTTC.

This sequence joins TRBV19 and TRBJ2-2, with 7 bases identical to TRBD1. Germline CDR1 and CDR2: LNHDA and SQIVND (reference sequence). This CDR3 is built from 15 residues. V was pared by 6 bases and J by 0 bases, with 4 bases of the junction left unmatched. CDR3 sequence (DNA): TGTGCCAGTAGATCACAGGGGACGAACACCGGGGAGCTGTTTTTT. It yields the protein CASRSQGTNTGELFF. The full variable domain, its missing parts supplied by reference TRBV19 and TRBJ2-2, is DGGITQSPKYLFRKEGQNVTLSCEQNLNHDAMYWYRQDPGQGLRLIYYSQIVNDFQKGDIAEGYSVSREKKESFPLTVTSAQKNPTAFYLCASRSQGTNTGELFFGEGSRLTVL.

The rearrangement links TRBV11-2 to TRBJ2-7; 7 positions agree with TRBD2. Germline trimming cut 2 bases from V and 3 bases from J; bases unmatched to any gene: 7. Germline V gives CDR1 SGHAT, CDR2 FQNNGV. This CDR3 has 15 residues. The CDR3 loop reads CASSLSLGGFYEQYF. DNA of the CDR3: TGTGCCAGCAGCTTATCCCTCGGGGGGTTCTACGAGCAGTACTTC.

The rearrangement links TRBV29-1 to TRBJ1-3, with no clear D. The CDR3 has 11 residues. CDR1 SQVTM and CDR2 ANQGSEA come from the germline V gene. The ends were cut back, 5 bases at V and 7 bases at J, with 9 bases in the middle. The CDR3 reads CSVLSWNTIYF. For the CDR3, the DNA is TGCAGCGTTCTCTCCTGGAACACCATATATTTT. The entire variable domain, with the rest obtained from reference TRBV29-1 and TRBJ1-3, is as follows: SAVISQKPSRDICQRGTSLTIQCQVDSQVTMMFWYRQQPGQSLTLIATANQGSEATYESGFVIDKFPISRPNLTFSTLTVSNMSPEDSSIYLCSVLSWNTIYFGEGSWLTVV.

The V and J genes are TRBV14 and TRBJ1-4; D gene uncertain. CDR1 SGHDN and CDR2 FVKESK come from the germline V gene. The length of the CDR3 is 13 residues. V was pared by 10 bases and J by 3 bases, with 12 bases between. The CDR3 loop reads CATRRAANEKLFF. As DNA, the CDR3 is TGTGCCACCCGACGGGCAGCTAATGAAAAACTGTTTTTT.

This chain joins TRBV6-9 and TRBJ2-7; 7 nucleotides line up with TRBD1. The V gene's germline CDR1 is MNHGY and CDR2 SVAAGI. With V trimmed by 8 bases and J by 4 bases, 14 bases remained unmatched. This CDR3 spans 15 amino acids. Here the CDR3 DNA reads TGTGCCAGCCAATCTTCCGGGACAGAAGCTTACGAGCAGTACTTC. This sequence encodes CASQSSGTEAYEQYF.

This rearrangement joins TRBV19 to TRBJ1-5; possible D gene TRBD1, 5 bases. The CDR3 loop spans 14 amino acids. Trimming shortened V by 1 base and J by 4 bases, and 8 bases separated the two germline ends. The germline V gene has CDR1 LNHDA and CDR2 SQIVND (reference sequence). The CDR3 bases are TGTGCCAGTAGTATAGGTCAGGGTAATCAGCCCCAGCATTTT. Its translation: CASSIGQGNQPQHF.

This chain joins TRBV7-6 and TRBJ2-2; D tentatively reads TRBD1 or TRBD2 (6 bases each). Germline values: CDR1 SGHVS, CDR2 FNYEAQ. The CDR3 covers 14 residues. V was shortened by 4 bases and J by 4 bases, with 10 bases between the two germline ends. The CDR3 nucleotides are TGTGCCAGCAGCTCTGGAGGGGGCACCGGGGAGCTGTTTTTT. Amino acid sequence: CASSSGGGTGELFF.

V and J are TRBV5-1 and TRBJ1-4; no clear D. V shed 2 bases and J shed 7 bases, with 12 bases lying between them. Germline V gene lookup returns CDR1 SGHRS and CDR2 YFSETQ. The CDR3 loop spans 14 amino acids. This CDR3 reads CASSFGRAGEKLFF. In DNA form, the CDR3 reads TGCGCCAGCAGCTTCGGGCGAGCCGGTGAAAAACTGTTTTTT.

The chain links TRBV27 to TRBJ1-6; 8 bases fit TRBD1. The CDR3 is 14 amino acids. Germline V gene data show CDR1 as MNHEY and CDR2 as SMNVEV (reference sequence). V lost 6 bases, J lost 8 bases, and 6 bases stayed unmatched. As DNA, the CDR3 is TGTGCCAGCAGCCCCGGGACAGGCCATTCACCCCTCCACTTT. Its translation is CASSPGTGHSPLHF.

This rearrangement joins TRBV7-4 to TRBJ2-2; possible D gene TRBD2, 6 bases. CDR1 SGHVT and CDR2 SQSDAQ come from the germline V gene. Trimming took off 1 base at V and 4 bases at J, with 10 bases between the two ends. This CDR3 is 15 amino acids long. In nucleotides, the CDR3 is TGTGCCAGCAGCTTAGTAGGAGGGCTCACCGGGGAGCTGTTTTTT. It codes for CASSLVGGLTGELFF.

CDR3 in amino acids: CASSPYGAGVGNQPQHF. DNA for the CDR3: TGTGCCAGTAGTCCGTACGGGGCAGGGGTGGGCAATCAGCCCCAGCATTTT. The rearrangement joins TRBV19 to TRBJ1-5; a possible D gene is TRBD1 (6 bases). Germline V lookup: CDR1 LNHDA, CDR2 SQIVND (reference sequence). V lost 5 bases, J lost 2 bases, and 19 bases lay in between. The CDR3 runs 17 residues. Complete variable domain (other parts from reference TRBV19 and TRBJ1-5): DGGITQSPKYLFRKEGQNVTLSCEQNLNHDAMYWYRQDPGQGLRLIYYSQIVNDFQKGDIAEGYSVSREKKESFPLTVTSAQKNPTAFYLCASSPYGAGVGNQPQHFGDGTRLSIL.

This clone was detected once. V usage is TRBV19 and J usage is TRBJ1-4, with D uncertain. Trimming stripped 3 bases from V and 0 bases from J, with 11 bases between. Germline V gives CDR1 LNHDA, CDR2 SQIVND (reference sequence). There are 16 residues in the CDR3. CDR3 DNA: TGTGCCAGTAGTATCCTTGATCGAGCAACTAATGAAAAACTGTTTTTT. Amino acid sequence: CASSILDRATNEKLFF.

The V and J genes are TRBV5-4 and TRBJ2-6; D is uncertain. V dropped 3 bases and J dropped 4 bases, with 11 bases sitting between them. CDR3 size: 15 residues. The germline CDR1 and CDR2 sequences are SGHNT and YYREEE (reference sequence). The CDR3 here is CASSSTGPGANVLTF. CDR3 DNA sequence: TGTGCCAGCAGCTCGACGGGTCCAGGGGCCAACGTCCTGACTTTC.

The chain carries TRBV19 and TRBJ1-2; perhaps TRBD1 as D (5 bases). The V end lost 0 bases, the J end lost 8 bases, and 13 bases lay between the germline ends. This CDR3 has 14 amino acids. CDR1 is LNHDA and CDR2 is SQIVND in the germline V gene (reference sequence). The CDR3 protein is CASSIDDHGGGYTF. In DNA, the CDR3 is TGTGCCAGTAGTATAGATGACCACGGGGGAGGCTACACCTTC.

This clone was seen a few times. The same CDR3 also results from other DNA sequences found in this sample. V usage is TRBV5-4 and J usage is TRBJ2-7, with a possible D match to TRBD2 (6 bases). The length of the CDR3 is 13 residues. V lost 1 base to trimming and J lost 7 bases, with 12 bases between them. Germline V gives CDR1 SGHNT, CDR2 YYREEE (reference sequence). In nucleotides, the CDR3 is TGTGCCAGCAGCTTGCGCAGGGCGGGGGAGCAGTACTTC. Translating it yields CASSLRRAGEQYF.

This chain uses TRBV2 with TRBJ1-2; D is ambiguous. The germline CDR1 and CDR2 sequences are SNHLY and FYNNEI. Trimming shortened V by 2 bases and J by 2 bases, and 9 bases separated the two germline ends. The CDR3 consists of 14 residues. This CDR3 reads CASSETQTNYGYTF. The CDR3 bases are TGTGCCAGCAGTGAAACACAGACCAACTATGGCTACACCTTC.

The chain couples TRBV4-1 to TRBJ2-1; D is possibly TRBD1 (7 bases). Trimming shortened V by 1 base and J by 9 bases, and 19 bases separated the two germline ends. This CDR3 contains 16 residues. Per germline, CDR1 MGHRA and CDR2 YSYEKL. The CDR3 DNA reads as TGCGCCAGCAGCCAAGGTTCGACAGGGAGGAGGATTGAGCAGTTCTTC. Encoded protein: CASSQGSTGRRIEQFF.

This CDR3 reads CASSSDRWNTEAFF. Written as DNA, the CDR3 is TGTGCCAGCAGCTCAGACAGGTGGAACACTGAAGCTTTCTTT. The chain joins TRBV7-3 to TRBJ1-1, with D possibly matching TRBD1 (6 bases). Trimming took off 4 bases at V and 1 base at J, with 10 bases between the two ends. In germline, CDR1 is SGHTA, CDR2 FQGTGA. The CDR3 runs 14 residues.